This TCR beta chain derives from a study of OX40 agonist ivuxolimab in advanced cancers. Turning to the study itself: Patient treatment consisted of intravenous ivuxolimab administration every 2 weeks at 0.01 to 10 mg/kg. Three patients, one with hepatocellular carcinoma and two with cutaneous melanoma, responded partially.

This clone was recorded a few times. This CDR3 has 14 residues. Germline V CDR1 and CDR2: MNHEY, SMNVEV (reference sequence). V lost 4 bases and J lost 7, with 17 bases in between. Anyone with autoimmune disease history or systemic immunosuppression was excluded. Only in-frame clones appear in the TCRdb table, and some are missing; sequencing was by immunoSEQ multiplex PCR. The sample contains about 66,000 clones, 70% to 90% of which appear only once. The sequence was collected from an adult with an advanced solid tumor such as melanoma, head and neck, liver or kidney cancer. This sample comprised CD4+ or CD8+ T cells sorted from blood, obtained in a trial of the OX40 agonist ivuxolimab. This sequence joins TRBV27 and TRBJ2-7; D ambiguous. CDR3 loop: CASSSIDGAREQYF. In DNA, the CDR3 is TGTGCCAGCAGTTCAATTGACGGAGCCAGGGAGCAGTACTTC.